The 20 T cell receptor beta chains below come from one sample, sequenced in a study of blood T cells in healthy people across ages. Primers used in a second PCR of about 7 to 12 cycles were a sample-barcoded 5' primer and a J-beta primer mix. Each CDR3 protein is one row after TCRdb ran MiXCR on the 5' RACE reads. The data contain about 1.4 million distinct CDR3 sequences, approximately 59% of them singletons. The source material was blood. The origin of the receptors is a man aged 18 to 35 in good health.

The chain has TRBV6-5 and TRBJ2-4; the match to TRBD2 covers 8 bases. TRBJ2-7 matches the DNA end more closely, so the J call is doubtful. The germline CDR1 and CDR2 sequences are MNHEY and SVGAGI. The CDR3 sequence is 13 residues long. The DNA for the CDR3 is TGTGCCACCAAACGAGCGGGAGACTACGAGCAGTACTTC. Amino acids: CATKRAGDYEQYF.

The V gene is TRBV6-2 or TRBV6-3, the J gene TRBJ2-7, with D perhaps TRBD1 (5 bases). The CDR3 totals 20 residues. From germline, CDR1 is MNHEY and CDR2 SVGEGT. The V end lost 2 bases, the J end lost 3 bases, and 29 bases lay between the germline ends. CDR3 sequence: CASSYPKGTGQVRTYYEQYF. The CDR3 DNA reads TGTGCCAGCAGTTACCCAAAAGGAACAGGACAAGTAAGAACTTACTACGAGCAGTACTTC.

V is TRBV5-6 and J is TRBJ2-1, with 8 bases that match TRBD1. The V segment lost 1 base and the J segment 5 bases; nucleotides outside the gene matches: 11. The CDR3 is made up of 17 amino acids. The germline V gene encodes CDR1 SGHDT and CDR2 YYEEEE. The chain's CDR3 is CASSLRVETGDDNEQFF. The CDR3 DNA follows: TGTGCCAGCAGCTTGAGGGTCGAGACAGGGGACGACAATGAGCAGTTCTTC.

CDR3 region: CSVGSNEQFF. CDR3 coding DNA: TGCAGCGTTGGGAGCAATGAGCAGTTCTTC. This chain joins TRBV29-1 and TRBJ2-1; no clear D. With 4 bases removed from V and 6 bases from J, the gap between germline ends came to 4 bases. This CDR3 region has 10 residues. From germline, CDR1 is SQVTM and CDR2 ANQGSEA.

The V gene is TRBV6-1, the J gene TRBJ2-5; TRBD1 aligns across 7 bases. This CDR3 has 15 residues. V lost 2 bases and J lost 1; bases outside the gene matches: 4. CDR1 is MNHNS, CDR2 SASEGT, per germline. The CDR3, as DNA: TGTGCCAGCAGTGAAATGACAGGGCCCCAAGAGACCCAGTACTTC. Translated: CASSEMTGPQETQYF.

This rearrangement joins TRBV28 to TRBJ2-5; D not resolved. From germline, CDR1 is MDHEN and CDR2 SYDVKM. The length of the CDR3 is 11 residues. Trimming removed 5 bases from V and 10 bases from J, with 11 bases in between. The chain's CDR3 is CASSEVDDQYF. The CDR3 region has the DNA TGTGCCAGCAGTGAAGTGGACGACCAGTACTTC.

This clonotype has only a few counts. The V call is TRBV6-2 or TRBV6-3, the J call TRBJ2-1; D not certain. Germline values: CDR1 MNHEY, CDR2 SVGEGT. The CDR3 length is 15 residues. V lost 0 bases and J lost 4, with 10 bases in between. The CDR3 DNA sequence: TGTGCCAGCAGTTACTCGGAATTGGGGTACAATGAGCAGTTCTTC. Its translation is CASSYSELGYNEQFF.

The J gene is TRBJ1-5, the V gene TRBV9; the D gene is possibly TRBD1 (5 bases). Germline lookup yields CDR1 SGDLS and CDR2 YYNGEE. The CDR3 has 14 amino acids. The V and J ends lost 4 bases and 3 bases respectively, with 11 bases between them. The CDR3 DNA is TGTGCCAGCAGCACCGACAGCCTCAATCAGCCCCAGCATTTT. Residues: CASSTDSLNQPQHF.

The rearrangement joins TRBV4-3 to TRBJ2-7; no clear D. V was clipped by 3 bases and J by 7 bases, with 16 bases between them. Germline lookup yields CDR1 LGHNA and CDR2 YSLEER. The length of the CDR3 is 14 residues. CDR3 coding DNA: TGCGCCAGCAGCCAGTCACGAATAAGCGATGAGCAGTACTTC. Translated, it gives CASSQSRISDEQYF.

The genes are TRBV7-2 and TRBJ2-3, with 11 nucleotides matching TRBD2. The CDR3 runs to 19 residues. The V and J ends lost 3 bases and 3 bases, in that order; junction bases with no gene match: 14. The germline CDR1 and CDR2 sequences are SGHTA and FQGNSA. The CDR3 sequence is CASSLTRTPLAGGTDTQYF. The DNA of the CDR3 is TGTGCCAGCAGCTTGACTCGAACGCCTCTAGCGGGAGGTACAGATACGCAGTATTTT.

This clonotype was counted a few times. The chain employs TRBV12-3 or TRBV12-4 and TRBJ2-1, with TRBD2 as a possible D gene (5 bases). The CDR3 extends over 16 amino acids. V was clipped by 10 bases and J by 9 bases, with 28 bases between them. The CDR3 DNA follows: TGTGCCACCAGCCTTCGAGGGAAGGCAATTGATGTTGAGCAGTTCTTC. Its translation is CATSLRGKAIDVEQFF.

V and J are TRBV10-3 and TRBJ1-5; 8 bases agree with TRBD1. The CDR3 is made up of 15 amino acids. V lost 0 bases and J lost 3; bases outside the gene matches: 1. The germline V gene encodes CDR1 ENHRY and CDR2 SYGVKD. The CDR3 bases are TGTGCCATCAGTGAGTCGGGACAGGTCAATCAGCCCCAGCATTTT. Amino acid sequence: CAISESGQVNQPQHF.

CDR3 in amino acids: CASSQPGRGSNTEAFF. As DNA, the CDR3 is TGCGCCAGCAGCCAACCGGGCCGGGGATCGAACACTGAAGCTTTCTTT. This rearrangement joins TRBV4-3 to TRBJ1-1, with D unresolved. Trimming stripped 2 bases from V and 1 base from J, with 14 bases between. This CDR3 is 16 amino acids long. The germline gives CDR1 LGHNA, CDR2 YSLEER.

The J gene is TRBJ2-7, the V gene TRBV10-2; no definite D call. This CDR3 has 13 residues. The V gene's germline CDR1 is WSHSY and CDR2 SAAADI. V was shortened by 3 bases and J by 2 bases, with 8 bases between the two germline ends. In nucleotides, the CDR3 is TGCGCCAGCAGTGACGTCGCAACCTACGAGCAGTACTTC. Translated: CASSDVATYEQYF.

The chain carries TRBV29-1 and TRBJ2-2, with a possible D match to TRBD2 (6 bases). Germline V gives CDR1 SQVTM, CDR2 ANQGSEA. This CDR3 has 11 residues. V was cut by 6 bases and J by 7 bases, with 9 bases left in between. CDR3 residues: CSVGLFGELFF. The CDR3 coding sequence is TGCAGCGTGGGACTCTTCGGGGAGCTGTTTTTT.

Written as DNA, the CDR3 is TGCGCCAGCAGTGATGGAATTCCCTACGAGCAGTACTTC. It yields the protein CASSDGIPYEQYF. The rearrangement joins TRBV10-1 to TRBJ2-7; D gene unclear. Trimming cost V 3 bases and J 2 bases, with 8 bases left between them. CDR3 length: 13 amino acids. Germline V gene lookup returns CDR1 WNHNN and CDR2 SYGVQD (reference sequence).

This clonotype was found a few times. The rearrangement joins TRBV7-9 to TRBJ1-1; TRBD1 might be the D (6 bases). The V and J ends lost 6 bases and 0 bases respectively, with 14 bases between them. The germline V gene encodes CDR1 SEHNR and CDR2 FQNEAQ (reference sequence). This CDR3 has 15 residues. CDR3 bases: TGTGCCAGCAGTTTACTGGGGGGCATGAACACTGAAGCTTTCTTT. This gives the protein CASSLLGGMNTEAFF. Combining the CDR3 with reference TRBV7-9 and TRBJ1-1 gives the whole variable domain DTGVSQNPRHKITKRGQNVTFRCDPISEHNRLYWYRQTLGQGPEFLTYFQNEAQLEKSRLLSDRFSAERPKGSFSTLEIQRTEQGDSAMYLCASSLLGGMNTEAFFGQGTRLTVV.

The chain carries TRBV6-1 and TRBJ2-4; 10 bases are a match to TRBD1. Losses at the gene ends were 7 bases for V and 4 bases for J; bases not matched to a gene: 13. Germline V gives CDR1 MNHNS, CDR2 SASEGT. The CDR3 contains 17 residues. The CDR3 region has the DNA TGTGCCAGCACCGCCAAGACAGGGGGCGCTTCTAAAAACATTCAGTACTTC. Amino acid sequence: CASTAKTGGASKNIQYF.

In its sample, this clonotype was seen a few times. CDR3 residues: CATSGSRGAGETQYF. The CDR3, as DNA: TGTGCCACCAGCGGATCACGGGGGGCGGGTGAGACCCAGTACTTC. The rearrangement uses TRBV15 and TRBJ2-5; possible D gene TRBD2, 7 bases. The CDR3 length is 15 residues. The V and J ends lost 5 bases and 5 bases respectively, with 18 bases between them. Germline V gene sequence: CDR1 LNHNV, CDR2 YYDKDF (reference sequence).

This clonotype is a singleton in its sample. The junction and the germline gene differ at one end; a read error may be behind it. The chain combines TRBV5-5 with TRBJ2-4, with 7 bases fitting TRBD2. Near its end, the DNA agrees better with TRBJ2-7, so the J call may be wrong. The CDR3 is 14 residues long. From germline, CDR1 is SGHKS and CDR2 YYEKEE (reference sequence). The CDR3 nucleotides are TGTGTCAGCAGCCCGACTAGCCAAACCTACGAGCAGTACTTC. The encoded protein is CVSSPTSQTYEQYF.